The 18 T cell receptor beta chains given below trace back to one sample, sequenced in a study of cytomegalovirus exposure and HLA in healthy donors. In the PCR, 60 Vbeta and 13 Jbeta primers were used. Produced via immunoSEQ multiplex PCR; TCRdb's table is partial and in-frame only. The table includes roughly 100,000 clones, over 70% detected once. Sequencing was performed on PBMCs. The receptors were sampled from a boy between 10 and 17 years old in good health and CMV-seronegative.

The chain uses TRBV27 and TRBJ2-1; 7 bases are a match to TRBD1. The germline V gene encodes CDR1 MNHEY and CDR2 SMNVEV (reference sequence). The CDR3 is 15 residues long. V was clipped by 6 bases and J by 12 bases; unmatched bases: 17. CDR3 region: CASSLVTRDRKSQFF. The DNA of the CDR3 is TGTGCCAGCAGCCTCGTAACTCGGGACAGAAAGTCGCAGTTCTTC.

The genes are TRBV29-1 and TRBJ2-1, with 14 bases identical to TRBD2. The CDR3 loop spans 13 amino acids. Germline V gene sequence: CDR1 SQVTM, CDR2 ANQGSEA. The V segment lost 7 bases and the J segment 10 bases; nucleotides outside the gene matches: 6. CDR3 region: CSAGLAGGGEQFF. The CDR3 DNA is TGCAGCGCTGGACTAGCGGGAGGTGGGGAGCAGTTCTTC.

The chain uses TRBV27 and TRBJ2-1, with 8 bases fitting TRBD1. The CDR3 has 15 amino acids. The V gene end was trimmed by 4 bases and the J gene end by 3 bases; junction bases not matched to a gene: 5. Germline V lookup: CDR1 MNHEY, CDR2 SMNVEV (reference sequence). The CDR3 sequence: CASSSRGPYYNEQFF. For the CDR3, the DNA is TGTGCCAGCAGTTCCAGGGGGCCCTACTACAATGAGCAGTTCTTC.

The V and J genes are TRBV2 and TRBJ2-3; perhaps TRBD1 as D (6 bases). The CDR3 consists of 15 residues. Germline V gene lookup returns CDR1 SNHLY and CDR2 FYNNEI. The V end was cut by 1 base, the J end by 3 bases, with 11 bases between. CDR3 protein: CASSEGTVSTDTQYF. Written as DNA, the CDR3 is TGTGCCAGCAGTGAAGGGACAGTTAGTACAGATACGCAGTATTTT.

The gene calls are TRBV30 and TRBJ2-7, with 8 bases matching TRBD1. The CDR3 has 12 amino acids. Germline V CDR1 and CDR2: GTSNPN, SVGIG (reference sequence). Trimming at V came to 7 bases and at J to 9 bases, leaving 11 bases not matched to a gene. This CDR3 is CASGQGNGGQYF. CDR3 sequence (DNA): TGTGCCTCCGGACAGGGAAATGGGGGGCAGTACTTC.

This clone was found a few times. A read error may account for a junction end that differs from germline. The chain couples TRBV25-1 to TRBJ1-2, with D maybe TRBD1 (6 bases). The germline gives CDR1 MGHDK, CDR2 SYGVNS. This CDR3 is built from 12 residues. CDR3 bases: TGTGCCAGCAGAGAATGGGGGGGCGGCTACACCTTC. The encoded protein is CASREWGGGYTF.

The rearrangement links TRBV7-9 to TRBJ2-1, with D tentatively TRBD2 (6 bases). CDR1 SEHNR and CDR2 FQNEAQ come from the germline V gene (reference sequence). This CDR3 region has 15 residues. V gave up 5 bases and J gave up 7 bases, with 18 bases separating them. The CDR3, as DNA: TGTGCCAGCAGCCCGGGACTGGCCATCCCAAATGAGCAGTTCTTC. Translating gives CASSPGLAIPNEQFF. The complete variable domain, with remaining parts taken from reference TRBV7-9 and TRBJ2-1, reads DTGVSQNPRHKITKRGQNVTFRCDPISEHNRLYWYRQTLGQGPEFLTYFQNEAQLEKSRLLSDRFSAERPKGSFSTLEIQRTEQGDSAMYLCASSPGLAIPNEQFFGPGTRLTVL.

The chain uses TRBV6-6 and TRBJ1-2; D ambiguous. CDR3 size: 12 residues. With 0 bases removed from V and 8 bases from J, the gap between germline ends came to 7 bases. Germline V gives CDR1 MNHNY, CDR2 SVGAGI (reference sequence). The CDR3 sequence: CASSYSNTGYTF. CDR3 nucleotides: TGTGCCAGCAGTTACTCGAACACGGGCTACACCTTC.

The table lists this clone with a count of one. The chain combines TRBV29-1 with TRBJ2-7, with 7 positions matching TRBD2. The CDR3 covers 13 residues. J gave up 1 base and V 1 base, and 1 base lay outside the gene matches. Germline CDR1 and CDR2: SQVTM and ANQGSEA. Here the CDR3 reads CSVEASGSYEQYF. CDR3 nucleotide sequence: TGCAGCGTTGAAGCTAGCGGATCCTACGAGCAGTACTTC.

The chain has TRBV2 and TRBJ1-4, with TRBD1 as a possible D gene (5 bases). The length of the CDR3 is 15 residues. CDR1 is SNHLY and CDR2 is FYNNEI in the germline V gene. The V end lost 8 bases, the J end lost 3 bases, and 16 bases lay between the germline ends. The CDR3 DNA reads TGTGCCAGCGTCCCCAGCCGGGACTCTAATGAAAAACTGTTTTTT. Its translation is CASVPSRDSNEKLFF.

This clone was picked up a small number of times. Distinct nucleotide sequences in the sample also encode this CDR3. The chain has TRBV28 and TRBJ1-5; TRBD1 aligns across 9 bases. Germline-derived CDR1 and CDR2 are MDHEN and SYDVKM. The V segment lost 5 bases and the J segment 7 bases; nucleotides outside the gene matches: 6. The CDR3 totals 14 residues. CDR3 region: CASSLDRGDQPQHF. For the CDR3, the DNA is TGTGCCAGCAGTCTGGACAGGGGCGACCAGCCCCAGCATTTT.

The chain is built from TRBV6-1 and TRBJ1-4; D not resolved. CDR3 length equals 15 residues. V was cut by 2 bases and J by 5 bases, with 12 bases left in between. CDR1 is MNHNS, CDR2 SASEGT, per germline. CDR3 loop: CASSELAGINEKLFF. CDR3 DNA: TGTGCCAGCAGTGAACTGGCGGGAATCAATGAAAAACTGTTTTTT.

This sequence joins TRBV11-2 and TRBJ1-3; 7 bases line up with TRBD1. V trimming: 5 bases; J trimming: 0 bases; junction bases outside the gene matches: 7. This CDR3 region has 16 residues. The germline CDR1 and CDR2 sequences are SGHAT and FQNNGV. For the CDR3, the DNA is TGTGCCAGCAGCCCAGACAGGGCCTACTCTGGAAACACCATATATTTT. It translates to CASSPDRAYSGNTIYF.

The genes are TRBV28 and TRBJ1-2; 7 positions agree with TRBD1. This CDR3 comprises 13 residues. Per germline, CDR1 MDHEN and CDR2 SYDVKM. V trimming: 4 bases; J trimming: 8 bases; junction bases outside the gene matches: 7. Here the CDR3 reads CASSYDREGGYTF. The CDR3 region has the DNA TGTGCCAGCAGTTATGACAGGGAAGGAGGCTACACCTTC.

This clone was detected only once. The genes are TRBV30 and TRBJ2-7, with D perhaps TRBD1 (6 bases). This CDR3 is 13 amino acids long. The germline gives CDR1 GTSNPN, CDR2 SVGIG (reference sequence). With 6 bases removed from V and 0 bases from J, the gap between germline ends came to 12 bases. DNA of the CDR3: TGTGCCTGCCCTGGACAGACCTCCTACGAGCAGTACTTC. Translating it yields CACPGQTSYEQYF.

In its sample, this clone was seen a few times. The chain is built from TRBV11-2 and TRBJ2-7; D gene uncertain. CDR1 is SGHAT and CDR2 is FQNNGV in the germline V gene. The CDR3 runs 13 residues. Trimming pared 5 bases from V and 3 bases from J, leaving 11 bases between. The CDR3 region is CASSRPRLYEQYF. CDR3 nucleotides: TGTGCCAGCAGCCGCCCGAGGCTCTACGAGCAGTACTTC.

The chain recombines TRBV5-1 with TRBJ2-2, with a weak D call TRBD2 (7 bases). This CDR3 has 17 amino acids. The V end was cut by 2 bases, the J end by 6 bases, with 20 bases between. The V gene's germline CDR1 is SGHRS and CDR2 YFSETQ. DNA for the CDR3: TGCGCCAGCAGCTTCCTCGGACTAGACAAGGGGGCCGGGGAGCTGTTTTTT. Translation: CASSFLGLDKGAGELFF.

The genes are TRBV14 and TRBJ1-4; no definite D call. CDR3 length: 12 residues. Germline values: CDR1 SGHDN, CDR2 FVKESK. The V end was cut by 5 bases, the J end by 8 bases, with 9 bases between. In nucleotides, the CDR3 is TGTGCCAGCAGCGCCGGGGAAGAAAAACTGTTTTTT. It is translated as CASSAGEEKLFF.